The sequence of this TCR beta chain was determined in a study of T cells in Graves' hyperthyroidism and ophthalmopathy. This clonotype was seen at least ten times. The CDR3 totals 15 residues. The ends were cut back, 2 bases at V and 4 bases at J, with 12 bases in the middle. Germline V CDR1 and CDR2: MNHEY, SVGAGI. Amplification of TCR beta CDR3 regions used RNA as the template. The HTBI set primed first-round TCR CDR3 RT-PCR. TCRdb fed the multiplex PCR reads into MiXCR, producing one record per CDR3 protein. The table includes 280,000 or so distinct CDR3 sequences, 13% to 15% detected once. The rearrangement links TRBV6-5 to TRBJ2-1; perhaps TRBD2 as D (6 bases). The sequence was obtained from a woman aged 45-60 years with Graves' hyperthyroidism that later progressed to Graves' ophthalmopathy. The source material was blood. The CDR3 coding sequence is TGTGCCAGCAGTTACAGGGAGGCCCCTTACAATGAGCAGTTCTTC. This translates into CASSYREAPYNEQFF.